These T cell receptor beta chains were read from a single sample in a study of blood T cell repertoires in COVID-19. The table came from immunoSEQ multiplex PCR; TCRdb's copy has only in-frame clones and leaves some out. The table lists about 34,000 clones, roughly 85% of them singletons. The material sequenced was peripheral blood. Source of these receptors: a human donor with acute or convalescent COVID-19. The donor label of this sample is uncertain. Both conserved end residues are part of each CDR3. The D gene is left open where the match is weak. Clone size is given for some rows only: seen once, a few or many times, or a class if the clone is expanded.

NA	TRBV28	14	NA	TRBJ2-1	TGTGCCAGCAGTTTAGCAGGGCGCCCTAATGAGCAGTTCTTC	CASSLAGRPNEQFF
NA	TRBV6-5	14	NA	TRBJ1-1	TGTGCCAGCATTAGACTCGGAACGGGGACTGAAGCTTTCTTT	CASIRLGTGTEAFF
NA	TRBV5-1	13	NA	TRBJ1-6	TGCGCCAGCAGCTCGGGTCTGGATTCACCCCTCCACTTT	CASSSGLDSPLHF
TRBD2	TRBV9	15	NA	TRBJ2-3	TGTGCCAGCAGCGAACGGGGGGGTGGCACAGATACGCAGTATTTT	CASSERGGGTDTQYF
TRBD1	TRBV4-3	17	NA	TRBJ1-1	TGCGCCAGCAGCCAGGGAGGGACAGGGGGCGGGATCACTGAAGCTTTCTTT	CASSQGGTGGGITEAFF
NA	TRBV7-2	16	NA	TRBJ2-7	TGTGCCAGCAGCTCGGACATCAATTTGGGCTCCTACGAGCAGTACTTC	CASSSDINLGSYEQYF
NA	TRBV19	15	NA	TRBJ1-1	TGTGCCAGTAGTACGCCGGGATACCCAAACACTGAAGCTTTCTTT	CASSTPGYPNTEAFF
TRBD2	TRBV7-9	16	NA	TRBJ2-1	TGTGCCAGCAGCTTAGGCGGACTAGCGGGCGCGATGGGGCAGTTCTTC	CASSLGGLAGAMGQFF
TRBD1	TRBV7-2	18	NA	TRBJ1-4	TGTGCCAGCAGCTCTAATCAAAACAGGGGGCACACTAATGAAAAACTGTTTTTT	CASSSNQNRGHTNEKLFF
TRBD2	TRBV10-1	16	NA	TRBJ2-1	TGCGCCAGCAGCGCGGGAGGCACTAGCGGGGTACGGGAGCAGTTCTTC	CASSAGGTSGVREQFF
NA	TRBV9	14	NA	TRBJ2-5	TGTGCCAGCAGCCCCTTTCAGAACCAAGAGACCCAGTACTTC	CASSPFQNQETQYF
TRBD1	TRBV6-4	14	NA	TRBJ1-2	TGTGCCAGCAGTGACGCAGGGGGTGACTATGGCTACACCTTC	CASSDAGGDYGYTF
TRBD1	TRBV2	14	few	TRBJ1-1	TGTGCCACTAAGGCCACAGGGGGGAGCACTGAAGCTTTCTTT	CATKATGGSTEAFF
TRBD2	TRBV6-5	15	NA	TRBJ2-5	TGTGCCAGCAGTTACTCGGGGGGGGTTAAAGAGACCCAGTACTTC	CASSYSGGVKETQYF
TRBD1	TRBV6-5	13	few	TRBJ1-2	TGTGCCAGCACCCTTCGACAGGGGTTTGGCTACACCTTC	CASTLRQGFGYTF
NA	TRBV30	11	NA	TRBJ2-7	TGTGCCTGGAGTTATAGCGGCGAGCAGTACTTC	CAWSYSGEQYF
TRBD1	TRBV27	15	NA	TRBJ2-7	TGTGCCAGCAGTTTAAAAGGACAGGGGCACTACGAGCAGTACTTC	CASSLKGQGHYEQYF
TRBD1	TRBV27	17	NA	TRBJ1-3	TGTGCCAGCAGCCCGTACTGGGACAGGGAGGACAGAAACACCATATATTTT	CASSPYWDREDRNTIYF
TRBD1	TRBV19	16	few	TRBJ2-2	TGTGCCAGTAGTATACATGGGACAGAAAACACCGGGGAGCTGTTTTTT	CASSIHGTENTGELFF
NA	TRBV4-1	17	NA	TRBJ1-2	TGCGCCAGCAGCCAAGATCCGCGTAGGCCGGGGGACTATGGCTACACCTTC	CASSQDPRRPGDYGYTF
NA	TRBV7-2	17	NA	TRBJ1-3	TGTGCCAGCAGCATCATGGGTACGGGGGTATCTGGAAACACCATATATTTT	CASSIMGTGVSGNTIYF
NA	TRBV10-1	16	NA	TRBJ2-1	TGCGCCAGCAGTGATGATAGCAGAACAGGGTACAATGAGCAGTTCTTC	CASSDDSRTGYNEQFF
NA	TRBV19	13	once	TRBJ1-1	TGTGCCAGTAGTAAACAGACGAACACTGAAGCTTTCTTT	CASSKQTNTEAFF
NA	TRBV6-5	14	NA	TRBJ1-2	TGTGCCAGCAGTTACTTTCAGGGGACCTATGGCTACACCTTC	CASSYFQGTYGYTF